This T cell receptor beta chain was observed in a study of glioma-infiltrating T cells after dendritic cell vaccination. Trimming removed 5 bases from V and 3 bases from J, with 15 bases in between. This CDR3 is built from 15 residues. Looked up from germline, CDR1 is SGHTA and CDR2 is FQGTGA. Indicated time point: after dendritic cell vaccination, including at tumor progression/relapse. Amplification used 60 V beta primers and 13 J beta primers. Repertoires were generated with immunoSEQ multiplex PCR, while TCRdb's copy carries only in-frame clones and drops some. The repertoire consists of about 50,000 clones, with about 89% occurring once and the leading ten covering less than 6.5%.

The sequence came from a human donor with glioblastoma. The input for sequencing was blood, taken after dendritic cell vaccination. The chain uses TRBV7-3 and TRBJ2-3; a possible D gene is TRBD1 (5 bases). CDR3 sequence (DNA): TGTGCCAGCAGCCCAGGACATAGAGGTACAGATACGCAGTATTTT. Translation: CASSPGHRGTDTQYF. Using reference TRBV7-3 and TRBJ2-3 for the parts outside the CDR3, the full variable domain is GAGVSQTPSNKVTEKGKYVELRCDPISGHTALYWYRQSLGQGPEFLIYFQGTGAADDSGLPNDRFFAVRPEGSVSTLKIQRTERGDSAVYLCASSPGHRGTDTQYFGPGTRLTVL.